These 19 T cell receptor beta chains share one sample of origin, sequenced in a study of T-cell memory formation after mild COVID-19 (dated by TCRdb to about 2021). The library was produced with 5' RACE. Sequencing instrument: Illumina NovaSeq 6000. Starting from the raw public reads, TCRdb applied fastp trimming at Q25, assembled clones with MiXCR and retained in-frame beta chains. When rows share a CDR3 protein, they turn into one entry using the most common DNA and genes. The sample table shows approximately 500,000 distinct CDR3 sequences, and about 23% are seen once. Clones ranked in the top ten supply around 12% of the sample. The sample comprised PBMCs or a T cell subset sorted from them (not recorded which). These receptors originate from an adult woman who had mild COVID-19 (a few samples of this study predate the infection). The sample titles of this study are shuffled in the database, so cell type and time point are left out; the donor was told from shared clones.

V and J are TRBV5-1 and TRBJ2-2, with D perhaps being TRBD1 or TRBD2 (5 bases each). This CDR3 has 15 amino acids. Germline values: CDR1 SGHRS, CDR2 YFSETQ. Trimming removed 4 bases at V and 4 bases at J, with 14 bases between. In DNA form, the CDR3 reads TGCGCCAGCAGCCCGGGGCGGTCGAGCACCGGGGAGCTGTTTTTT. Its protein is CASSPGRSSTGELFF.

This clonotype was found a few times. The chain is built from TRBV7-7 and TRBJ1-1; D is uncertain. Germline V gene lookup returns CDR1 SSHAT and CDR2 FNYEAQ (reference sequence). The CDR3 covers 13 residues. Trimming left V 4 bases short and J 3 bases short, with 9 bases between. The CDR3: CASSSTEDTEAFF. CDR3 DNA sequence: TGTGCCAGCAGCTCCACAGAGGACACTGAAGCTTTCTTT.

V is TRBV3-1 and J is TRBJ2-7, with D unresolved. Between the trimmed V and J ends, which lost 3 bases and 3 bases, there was a span of 9 bases. The CDR3 has 13 residues. The germline CDR1 and CDR2 sequences are LGHDT and YNNKEL (reference sequence). CDR3 DNA sequence: TGTGCCAGCAGCCAGGAACCCCGCTACGAGCAGTACTTC. As protein: CASSQEPRYEQYF.

The rearrangement links TRBV11-1 to TRBJ2-1, with 8 bases aligning to TRBD1. V lost 4 bases, J lost 2 bases, and 7 bases stayed unmatched. The CDR3 totals 16 residues. Germline V gene sequence: CDR1 SGHAT, CDR2 FQDESV (reference sequence). CDR3 amino acids: CASSSTRQGTYNEQFF. In DNA, the CDR3 is TGTGCCAGCAGCTCGACCCGACAGGGGACCTACAATGAGCAGTTCTTC.

This clonotype came up a few times. The chain combines TRBV20-1 with TRBJ2-7, with 12 positions matching TRBD2. From germline, CDR1 is DFQATT and CDR2 SNEGSKA (reference sequence). V lost 4 bases and J lost 3; bases outside the gene matches: 4. This CDR3 has 14 amino acids. CDR3 in amino acids: CSAMQTSGSYEQYF. CDR3 in DNA: TGCAGTGCTATGCAGACTAGCGGGAGCTACGAGCAGTACTTC.

The gene calls are TRBV7-6 and TRBJ2-5; unclear D gene. CDR1 SGHVS and CDR2 FNYEAQ come from the germline V gene. The CDR3 runs to 12 residues. Trimming shortened V by 5 bases and J by 5 bases, and 9 bases separated the two germline ends. The CDR3: CASSPVLETQYF. CDR3 coding DNA: TGTGCCAGCAGCCCCGTCCTCGAGACCCAGTACTTC. The full variable domain, with the rest looked up from reference TRBV7-6 and TRBJ2-5, is GAGVSQSPRYKVTKRGQDVALRCDPISGHVSLYWYRQALGQGPEFLTYFNYEAQQDKSGLPNDRFSAERPEGSISTLTIQRTEQRDSAMYRCASSPVLETQYFGPGTRLLVL.

The chain combines TRBV2 with TRBJ2-3, with TRBD2 as a possible D gene (5 bases). Between the trimmed V and J ends, which lost 6 bases and 4 bases, there was a span of 11 bases. Germline V gene sequence: CDR1 SNHLY, CDR2 FYNNEI. The CDR3 contains 13 residues. This CDR3 is CASSRDTADTQYF. In DNA, the CDR3 is TGTGCCAGCAGCCGGGATACGGCAGATACGCAGTATTTT.

This clonotype was picked up a small number of times. The chain couples TRBV7-2 to TRBJ2-7; D may be TRBD1 or TRBD2 (5 bases each). V lost 5 bases and J lost 0, with 14 bases in between. The CDR3 runs to 15 residues. CDR1 SGHTA and CDR2 FQGNSA come from the germline V gene. The CDR3 DNA follows: TGTGCCAGCAGCCTCCGGGACGGAGACTCCTACGAGCAGTACTTC. It encodes CASSLRDGDSYEQYF. Full variable domain (missing parts from reference TRBV7-2 and TRBJ2-7): GAGVSQSPSNKVTEKGKDVELRCDPISGHTALYWYRQSLGQGLEFLIYFQGNSAPDKSGLPSDRFSAERTGGSVSTLTIQRTQQEDSAVYLCASSLRDGDSYEQYFGPGTRLTVT.

The CDR3 loop reads CASSLHPGDQGTDTQYF. The CDR3 DNA reads TGTGCCAGCAGTTTACACCCGGGGGACCAAGGCACAGATACGCAGTATTTT. The V and J genes are TRBV12-3 or TRBV12-4 and TRBJ2-3; maybe TRBD2 (6 bases). V lost 2 bases and J 1 base, leaving 16 bases between the germline ends. This CDR3 contains 17 residues.

The chain carries TRBV6-2 or TRBV6-3 and TRBJ2-7, with 9 positions matching TRBD1. J was trimmed by 6 bases and V by 7 bases; bases with no gene match: 13. The V gene's germline CDR1 is MNHEY and CDR2 SVGEGT. There are 15 residues in the CDR3. For the CDR3, the DNA is TGTGCCAGCACCTCCTCCGGGACAGGGCACCGCGAGCAGTACTTC. It yields the protein CASTSSGTGHREQYF.

There are a few counts of this clonotype. The V gene is TRBV12-3 or TRBV12-4, the J gene TRBJ2-4, with a possible D match to TRBD2 (5 bases). The CDR3 is 15 residues long. V lost 5 bases to trimming and J lost 0 bases, with 11 bases between them. CDR3 nucleotide sequence: TGTGCCAGCAGTGTATCCGGGATAGCCAAAAACATTCAGTACTTC. Translating gives CASSVSGIAKNIQYF.

This chain connects TRBV4-3 to TRBJ2-7, with TRBD1 as a possible D gene (6 bases). From germline, CDR1 is LGHNA and CDR2 YSLEER. The length of the CDR3 is 15 residues. V was cut by 0 bases and J by 4 bases, with 13 bases left in between. CDR3 in DNA: TGCGCCAGCAGCCAAGATATGGCAGGGGATTACGAGCAGTACTTC. Its protein is CASSQDMAGDYEQYF.

This chain links TRBV19 with TRBJ1-5; D remains ambiguous. The CDR3 consists of 15 residues. Germline lookup yields CDR1 LNHDA and CDR2 SQIVND (reference sequence). V lost 6 bases and J lost 0, with 12 bases in between. The CDR3 DNA reads TGTGCCAGTAGGATAAGGACGGTTAGCAATCAGCCCCAGCATTTT. It is translated as CASRIRTVSNQPQHF.

The chain joins TRBV9 to TRBJ1-2; tentatively, D is TRBD1 (6 bases). Looked up from germline, CDR1 is SGDLS and CDR2 is YYNGEE. V lost 0 bases to trimming and J lost 7 bases, with 10 bases between them. This CDR3 region has 13 residues. This chain's CDR3 is CASSVDRDVGYTF. The CDR3 DNA sequence: TGTGCCAGCAGCGTAGACAGGGATGTTGGCTACACCTTC.

A single count supports this clonotype. The J gene is TRBJ2-1, the V gene TRBV5-1; D possibly matches TRBD1 or TRBD2 (6 bases each). CDR1 and CDR2 (germline): SGHRS, YFSETQ. The CDR3 contains 17 residues. With 5 bases removed from V and 0 bases from J, the gap between germline ends came to 18 bases. For the CDR3, the DNA is TGCGCCAGCAGGATCGCCACAGGGACTTACTCCTACAATGAGCAGTTCTTC. Its translation: CASRIATGTYSYNEQFF.

This clonotype was counted between two and nine times. The V gene is TRBV9, the J gene TRBJ2-3; D unclear. The CDR3 contains 13 residues. V lost 3 bases and J 1 base, leaving 6 bases between the germline ends. Germline V gene sequence: CDR1 SGDLS, CDR2 YYNGEE. The CDR3 sequence is CASSGTRTDTQYF. The CDR3, as DNA: TGTGCCAGCAGCGGGACCCGCACAGATACGCAGTATTTT.

This chain connects TRBV12-3 or TRBV12-4 to TRBJ2-3; no clear D gene. V lost 5 bases, J lost 0 bases, and 9 bases lay in between. This CDR3 has 14 residues. The CDR3 region is CASSPRASTDTQYF. CDR3 DNA: TGTGCCAGCAGTCCCCGGGCCAGCACAGATACGCAGTATTTT.

This chain links TRBV12-3 or TRBV12-4 with TRBJ2-1, with 10 bases fitting TRBD2. V gave up 5 bases and J gave up 8 bases; unmatched junction bases: 12. The CDR3 sequence is 16 residues long. CDR3 DNA: TGTGCCAGCAGTAATAAACTAAGCGGGAGGGCCTATGAGCAGTTCTTC. As protein: CASSNKLSGRAYEQFF.

The chain employs TRBV11-2 and TRBJ2-5; TRBD2 agrees at 13 bases. Germline CDR1 is SGHAT and CDR2 is FQNNGV. The CDR3 runs to 17 residues. J gave up 5 bases and V 5 bases, and 11 bases lay outside the gene matches. The CDR3 loop reads CASSPGLAGLLGETQYF. The CDR3 DNA reads as TGTGCCAGCAGCCCGGGACTAGCGGGGCTCCTGGGGGAGACCCAGTACTTC.